Sequencing of this TCR beta chain was carried out in a study of PD-1 blockade in mismatch repair-deficient tumors. Study background: All were previously treated, progressing patients with around 12 mismatch repair-deficient cancer types.

Measured with immunoSEQ multiplex PCR; TCRdb has only the in-frame clones, and not every one. The sample lists roughly 13,000 clones; 85% to 90% were seen once. Time point here: identical approximately nine-day culture without peptide (control). More than five ELISpot-reactive neoantigen peptides each drove an approximately ten-day in vitro stimulation. A no-peptide control culture served as baseline for clone fold changes. Study-wide results and caveats: Tumor-resident clones, often undetectable pretreatment in blood, expanded then contracted after pembrolizumab.

Points on this clone: Its specificity is unknown.

The germline V gene encodes CDR1 SEHNR and CDR2 FQNEAQ (reference sequence). J gave up 3 bases and V 5 bases, and 7 bases lay outside the gene matches. The CDR3 totals 15 residues. The chain recombines TRBV7-9 with TRBJ2-1; 7 bases fit TRBD1. The source of this sequence is an adult with mismatch repair-deficient cancer. Source: cells cultured in vitro, taken from a patient treated with pembrolizumab. DNA for the CDR3: TGTGCCAGCAGCCGTGGGACAGAATTCTACAATGAGCAGTTCTTC. Translation gives CASSRGTEFYNEQFF.